Each of the 21 T cell receptor beta chains below was sequenced from the same sample in a study of T cells in Graves' hyperthyroidism and ophthalmopathy (dated by TCRdb to between 2018 and 2020). The library was produced with multiplex PCR. Sequencer: Illumina HiSeq 2000. The TCR beta CDR3 regions were amplified from RNA transcripts. A first-round RT-PCR of the TCR CDR3 used the HTBI primer set with the Qiagen OneStep RT-PCR kit. TCRdb handled the public reads itself, with Q25 trimming in fastp and clone calling in MiXCR, and kept productive beta chains. Identical CDR3 protein sequences are pooled into one entry, listed with their most common genes and DNA. This sample holds some 800,000 distinct CDR3 sequences; 38% were observed only once. The top ten constitute 7.5% to 9.5% of the sample. The source material was blood. These receptors came from a man between 18 and 35 years old with Graves' hyperthyroidism.

This chain joins TRBV7-9 and TRBJ1-4; D ambiguous. The CDR3 length is 17 residues. The germline gives CDR1 SEHNR, CDR2 FQNEAQ (reference sequence). Trimming left V 4 bases short and J 8 bases short, with 23 bases between. The CDR3 nucleotides are TGTGCCAGCAGCTATTATCTCCCAATGACCTATCAGGAAAAACTGTTTTTT. This translates into CASSYYLPMTYQEKLFF.

This chain joins TRBV6-5 and TRBJ1-4; D might be TRBD1 (5 bases). Germline CDR1 and CDR2: MNHEY and SVGAGI. Trimming stripped 5 bases from V and 0 bases from J, with 16 bases between. This CDR3 is 17 amino acids long. CDR3 residues: CASSRAGDGATNEKLFF. As DNA, the CDR3 is TGTGCCAGCAGTCGGGCGGGGGACGGTGCAACTAATGAAAAACTGTTTTTT.

The gene calls are TRBV27 and TRBJ2-5, with 9 bases matching TRBD2. CDR1 MNHEY and CDR2 SMNVEV come from the germline V gene (reference sequence). The CDR3 consists of 15 residues. Losses at the gene ends were 4 bases for V and 1 base for J; bases not matched to a gene: 4. The CDR3 region is CASSSSGGFQETQYF. CDR3 DNA sequence: TGTGCCAGCAGTTCAAGCGGGGGGTTCCAAGAGACCCAGTACTTC.

The rearrangement joins TRBV2 to TRBJ1-2; D is possibly TRBD1 (5 bases). CDR3 length: 12 residues. Trimming shortened V by 6 bases and J by 9 bases, and 14 bases separated the two germline ends. From germline, CDR1 is SNHLY and CDR2 FYNNEI. CDR3 sequence (DNA): TGTGCCAGCAGCTGGGACGAGGGTAGCTACACCTTC. Encoded protein: CASSWDEGSYTF. Using reference TRBV2 and TRBJ1-2 for the parts outside the CDR3, the full variable domain is EPEVTQTPSHQVTQMGQEVILRCVPISNHLYFYWYRQILGQKVEFLVSFYNNEISEKSEIFDDQFSVERPDGSNFTLKIRSTKLEDSAMYFCASSWDEGSYTFGSGTRLTVV.

The gene calls are TRBV25-1 and TRBJ1-5; possible D gene TRBD1, 5 bases. Trimming shortened V by 11 bases and J by 0 bases, and 17 bases separated the two germline ends. The CDR3 totals 15 residues. From germline, CDR1 is MGHDK and CDR2 SYGVNS. The CDR3 loop reads CAWSLGVYSNQPQHF. The CDR3 DNA reads TGTGCCTGGAGTCTAGGGGTTTATAGCAATCAGCCCCAGCATTTT.

In this sample, this clonotype turned up a few times. This may come from a read error, since a much larger clone is one base off. The V and J genes are TRBV20-1 and TRBJ2-5; 7 bases map to TRBD1. V was pared by 2 bases and J by 3 bases, with 3 bases of the junction left unmatched. The CDR3 is 13 amino acids. Per germline, CDR1 DFQATT and CDR2 SNEGSKA (reference sequence). The CDR3 DNA sequence: TGCAGTGCTAGAACAGGGGCGGAAGAGACCCAGTACTTC. Protein: CSARTGAEETQYF.

This clonotype was observed many times. V gene TRBV2 combines with J gene TRBJ1-1; TRBD1 aligns across 7 bases. Germline V gene sequence: CDR1 SNHLY, CDR2 FYNNEI. Unmatched junction bases numbered 8, after V lost 7 bases and J lost 0 bases. This CDR3 spans 15 amino acids. CDR3 in amino acids: CASKGQTRVNTEAFF. CDR3 DNA: TGTGCCAGCAAGGGACAGACCCGAGTGAACACTGAAGCTTTCTTT.

The rearrangement uses TRBV5-5 and TRBJ2-7, with D possibly being TRBD1 or TRBD2 (5 bases each). CDR1 is SGHKS and CDR2 is YYEKEE in the germline V gene (reference sequence). The ends were cut back, 4 bases at V and 7 bases at J, with 15 bases in the middle. The CDR3 spans 13 residues. As DNA, the CDR3 is TGTGCCAGCAGCCCCAATTGGGACCAGGAGCAGTACTTC. Its protein is CASSPNWDQEQYF.

This clonotype was recorded a few times. The chain joins TRBV7-6 to TRBJ1-5; D is unclear. V lost 3 bases to trimming and J lost 0 bases, with 12 bases between them. This CDR3 is built from 16 residues. Germline V gene sequence: CDR1 SGHVS, CDR2 FNYEAQ. CDR3 in DNA: TGTGCCAGCAGCTTTGGCGGCAGGTATAGCAATCAGCCCCAGCATTTT. Translating gives CASSFGGRYSNQPQHF.

The chain recombines TRBV29-1 with TRBJ2-7; D possibly corresponds to TRBD2 (6 bases). Germline values: CDR1 SQVTM, CDR2 ANQGSEA. Trimming left V 2 bases short and J 3 bases short, with 17 bases between. The CDR3 contains 15 residues. The CDR3 is CSVESHRGILYEQYF. The CDR3 DNA reads TGCAGCGTTGAATCCCACCGGGGGATCCTCTACGAGCAGTACTTC.

A remark on this clonotype: Just one base apart from a much larger clone, this may be a read error. The chain links TRBV19 to TRBJ1-5; 10 bases line up with TRBD1. The V gene's germline CDR1 is LNHDA and CDR2 SQIVND (reference sequence). The CDR3 totals 16 residues. Here the CDR3 reads CASSSPGQGNDQPLHF. CDR3 DNA: TGTGCCAGTAGTAGCCCGGGACAGGGGAACGATCAGCCCCTGCATTTT.

The rearrangement uses TRBV9 and TRBJ1-1; D remains ambiguous. Germline CDR1 is SGDLS and CDR2 is YYNGEE. The CDR3 loop spans 14 amino acids. Trimming pared 2 bases from V and 5 bases from J, leaving 13 bases between. CDR3: CASSVQTGETEAFF. The DNA of the CDR3 is TGTGCCAGCAGCGTCCAGACCGGGGAGACTGAAGCTTTCTTT.

This clonotype was seen many times. CDR3 nucleotides: TGTGCCAGGGGATTTAGGGGGAGCCACACCATATATTTT. This translates into CARGFRGSHTIYF. The rearrangement uses TRBV25-1 and TRBJ1-3, with D maybe TRBD1 (6 bases). Germline-derived CDR1 and CDR2 are MGHDK and SYGVNS. V dropped 9 bases and J dropped 8 bases, with 17 bases sitting between them. The CDR3 runs to 13 residues. The variable domain in full, with the rest retrieved from reference TRBV25-1 and TRBJ1-3, is EADIYQTPRYLVIGTGKKITLECSQTMGHDKMYWYQQDPGMELHLIHYSYGVNSTEKGDLSSESTVSRIRTEHFPLTLESARPSHTSQYLCARGFRGSHTIYFGEGSWLTVV.

A few counts support this clonotype. The rearrangement links TRBV7-6 to TRBJ2-5, with D uncertain. Germline V lookup: CDR1 SGHVS, CDR2 FNYEAQ. With 3 bases removed from V and 5 bases from J, the gap between germline ends came to 10 bases. This CDR3 has 13 residues. The CDR3 region has the DNA TGTGCCAGCAGCTTTGATGGGGTGGAGACCCAGTACTTC. Its translation: CASSFDGVETQYF.

For this clonotype: One end of the junction fails to match germline, which may point to a read error. The chain is built from TRBV29-1 and TRBJ1-1, with no clear D. The CDR3 covers 13 residues. Looked up from germline, CDR1 is SQVTM and CDR2 is ANQGSEA. CDR3 in amino acids: CSATDGRGTEASF. The CDR3 DNA follows: TGCAGCGCAACGGACGGAAGAGGCACTGAAGCTTCCTTT. The full variable domain, its missing parts supplied by reference TRBV29-1 and TRBJ1-1, is SAVISQKPSRDICQRGTSLTIQCQVDSQVTMMFWYRQQPGQSLTLIATANQGSEATYESGFVIDKFPISRPNLTFSTLTVSNMSPEDSSIYLCSATDGRGTEASFGQGTRLTVV.

This clonotype was seen a few times. This chain joins TRBV14 and TRBJ1-1; D is unresolved. Per germline, CDR1 SGHDN and CDR2 FVKESK. The CDR3 consists of 14 residues. V lost 1 base and J 3 bases, leaving 9 bases between the germline ends. The CDR3 protein is CASSQGGKHTEAFF. The CDR3 DNA reads TGTGCCAGCAGCCAAGGTGGGAAGCACACTGAAGCTTTCTTT.

The chain employs TRBV11-1 and TRBJ2-7; D could derive from TRBD1 or TRBD2 (5 bases each). The V gene lost 6 bases and the J gene lost 6 bases, with 24 bases spanning the gap. This CDR3 is built from 16 residues. Germline V gene sequence: CDR1 SGHAT, CDR2 FQDESV (reference sequence). CDR3 protein: CASSYVGTRAAFEQYF. CDR3 in DNA: TGTGCCAGCAGTTACGTTGGGACCCGAGCCGCGTTCGAGCAGTACTTC.

This clonotype was seen just once. One base away lies a much larger clone, so this may be a sequencing read error. The chain links TRBV24-1 to TRBJ2-2, with D possibly TRBD2 on 5 matching bases. CDR3 length equals 13 residues. Germline V CDR1 and CDR2: KGHDR, SFDVKD. The CDR3 here is CATSRQLAGELSF. CDR3 in DNA: TGTGCCACCTCGAGGCAGTTGGCCGGGGAGCTGTCTTTT.

In the case of this clonotype: The germline gene is not matched at one end of the junction; a read error may be the cause. This rearrangement joins TRBV10-3 to TRBJ2-2, with TRBD2 matching over 10 bases. Germline V gene lookup returns CDR1 ENHRY and CDR2 SYGVKD. This CDR3 has 16 residues. Written as DNA, the CDR3 is TGTGCCAGCAGTACCCTAGCGGGAGTTGATGCCGGGGAGCTGTTTTTT. Its translation: CASSTLAGVDAGELFF.

This chain connects TRBV6-1 to TRBJ1-1; D is unclear. Per the germline V gene, CDR1 is MNHNS and CDR2 is SASEGT. This CDR3 contains 14 residues. Deletions cut 6 bases from V and 0 bases from J, with 11 bases between. The CDR3 sequence is CASSRTHMNTEAFF. DNA for the CDR3: TGTGCCAGCAGCAGGACTCACATGAACACTGAAGCTTTCTTT.

This clonotype was counted between two and nine times. V gene TRBV7-6 combines with J gene TRBJ2-7; D unresolved. Germline V gives CDR1 SGHVS, CDR2 FNYEAQ. Trimming cost V 5 bases and J 3 bases, with 14 bases left between them. The CDR3 runs 14 residues. The CDR3 nucleotides read TGTGCCAGCAGCCGCCAGACGGGCGACTACGAGCAGTACTTC. It codes for CASSRQTGDYEQYF. The full variable domain, completed using reference TRBV7-6 and TRBJ2-7, is GAGVSQSPRYKVTKRGQDVALRCDPISGHVSLYWYRQALGQGPEFLTYFNYEAQQDKSGLPNDRFSAERPEGSISTLTIQRTEQRDSAMYRCASSRQTGDYEQYFGPGTRLTVT.